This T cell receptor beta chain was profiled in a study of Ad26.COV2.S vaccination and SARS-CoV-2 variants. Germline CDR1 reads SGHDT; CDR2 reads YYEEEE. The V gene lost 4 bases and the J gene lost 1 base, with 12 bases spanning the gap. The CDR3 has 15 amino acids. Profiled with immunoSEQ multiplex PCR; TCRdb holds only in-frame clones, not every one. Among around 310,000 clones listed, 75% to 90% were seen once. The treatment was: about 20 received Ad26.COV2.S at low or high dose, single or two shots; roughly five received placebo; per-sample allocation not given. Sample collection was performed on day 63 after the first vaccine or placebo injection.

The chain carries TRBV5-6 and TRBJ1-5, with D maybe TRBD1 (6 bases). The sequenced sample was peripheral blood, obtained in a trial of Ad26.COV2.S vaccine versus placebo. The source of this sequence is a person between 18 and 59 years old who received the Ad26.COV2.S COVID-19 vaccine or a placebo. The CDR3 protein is CASSLGQLSNQPQHF. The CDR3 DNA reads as TGTGCCAGCAGCCTCGGACAGTTAAGCAATCAGCCCCAGCATTTT.